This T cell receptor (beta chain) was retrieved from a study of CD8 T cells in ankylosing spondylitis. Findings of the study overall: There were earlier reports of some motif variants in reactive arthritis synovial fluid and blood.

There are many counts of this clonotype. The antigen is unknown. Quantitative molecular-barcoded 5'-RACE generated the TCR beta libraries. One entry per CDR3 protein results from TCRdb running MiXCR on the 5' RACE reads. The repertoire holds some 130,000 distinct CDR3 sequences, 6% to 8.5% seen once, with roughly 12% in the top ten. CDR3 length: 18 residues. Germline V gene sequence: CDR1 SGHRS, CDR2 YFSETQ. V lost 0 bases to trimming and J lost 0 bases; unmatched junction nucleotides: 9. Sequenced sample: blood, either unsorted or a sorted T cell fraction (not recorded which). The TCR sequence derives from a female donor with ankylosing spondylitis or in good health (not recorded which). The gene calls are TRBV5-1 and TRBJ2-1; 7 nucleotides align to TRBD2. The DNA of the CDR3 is TGCGCCAGCAGCTTGGATGTTAGCGGGCTAGGCTCCTACAATGAGCAGTTCTTC. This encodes CASSLDVSGLGSYNEQFF.